Shown below are 5 T cell receptor beta chains from a single sample sequenced in a study of blood T cell repertoires in COVID-19. Data came from immunoSEQ multiplex PCR; TCRdb stores just in-frame clones and leaves some out. The data contain 300,000 to 450,000 clones, approximately 87% of them seen just once; the ten biggest clones take up 1% to 1.5%. The sequenced sample was PBMCs or T cells enriched from blood (not recorded which). The receptors were gathered from a man aged 30 to 45 who had recovered from COVID-19.

Note on this clone: The sample holds other DNA sequences that translate to the same CDR3. The rearrangement joins TRBV12-3 or TRBV12-4 to TRBJ2-7; D is perhaps TRBD1 (6 bases). Deletions cut 5 bases from V and 10 bases from J, with 15 bases between. CDR3 size: 12 residues. Here the CDR3 reads CASSIQGFEQYF. DNA for the CDR3: TGTGCCAGCAGTATCCAGGGGTTCGAACAGTACTTC.

The CDR3 is CAWSVLSNQPQHF. The DNA of the CDR3 is TGTGCCTGGAGTGTACTAAGCAATCAGCCCCAGCATTTT. V usage is TRBV30 and J usage is TRBJ1-5; D unclear. CDR3 length: 13 residues. Germline CDR1 reads GTSNPN; CDR2 reads SVGIG (reference sequence). V lost 0 bases and J lost 1, with 4 bases in between.

The chain joins TRBV11-2 to TRBJ1-6, with 11 bases fitting TRBD1. The CDR3 extends over 15 amino acids. V dropped 5 bases and J dropped 7; count of bases not matched to a gene: 4. CDR1 SGHAT and CDR2 FQNNGV come from the germline V gene. CDR3 DNA: TGTGCCAGCAGCACAGGACAGGGGGCCAATTCACCCCTCCACTTT. Its translation is CASSTGQGANSPLHF.

The chain recombines TRBV14 with TRBJ2-7, with D perhaps TRBD2 (6 bases). The CDR3 spans 13 residues. Germline CDR1 and CDR2: SGHDN and FVKESK. Trimming pared 6 bases from V and 3 bases from J, leaving 12 bases between. The CDR3 is CASRDGGDYEQYF. CDR3 DNA: TGTGCCAGCAGGGACGGGGGTGACTACGAGCAGTACTTC.

In the case of this clone: The sample contains more than one DNA sequence encoding this CDR3. The chain is built from TRBV5-4 and TRBJ1-3; D is ambiguous. The CDR3 has 15 residues. Between the trimmed V and J ends, which lost 0 bases and 1 base, there was a span of 8 bases. Looked up from germline, CDR1 is SGHNT and CDR2 is YYREEE (reference sequence). CDR3 DNA: TGTGCCAGCAGCTTGGGCGGGCAGTCTGGAAACACCATATATTTT. It yields the protein CASSLGGQSGNTIYF. The full variable domain, completed using reference TRBV5-4 and TRBJ1-3, is ETGVTQSPTHLIKTRGQQVTLRCSSQSGHNTVSWYQQALGQGPQFIFQYYREEENGRGNFPPRFSGLQFPNYSSELNVNALELDDSALYLCASSLGGQSGNTIYFGEGSWLTVV.